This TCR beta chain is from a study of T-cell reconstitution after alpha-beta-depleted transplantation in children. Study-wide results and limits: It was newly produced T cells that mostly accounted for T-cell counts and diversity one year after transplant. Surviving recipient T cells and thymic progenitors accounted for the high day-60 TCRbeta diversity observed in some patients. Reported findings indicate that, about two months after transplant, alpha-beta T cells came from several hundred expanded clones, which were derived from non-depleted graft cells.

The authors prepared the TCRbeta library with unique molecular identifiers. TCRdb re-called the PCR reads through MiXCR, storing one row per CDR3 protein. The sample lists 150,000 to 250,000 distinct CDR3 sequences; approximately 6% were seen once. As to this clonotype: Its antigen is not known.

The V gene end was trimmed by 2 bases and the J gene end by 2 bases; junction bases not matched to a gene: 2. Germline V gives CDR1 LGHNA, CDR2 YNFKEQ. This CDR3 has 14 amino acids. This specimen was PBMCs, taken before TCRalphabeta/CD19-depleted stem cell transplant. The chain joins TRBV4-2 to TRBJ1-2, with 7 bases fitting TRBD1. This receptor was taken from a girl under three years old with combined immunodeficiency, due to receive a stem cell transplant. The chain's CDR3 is CASSQRQGNYGYTF. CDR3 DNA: TGTGCCAGCAGCCAAAGACAGGGAAACTATGGCTACACCTTC.